The clone carrying this T cell receptor beta chain has more than one count but fewer than ten. CD8+ and CD4+ T cells from blood underwent TCR beta sequencing, which was carried out in a high-throughput format. TEMRA cells were FACS-enriched, unlike CD8+ and CD4+ T cells, which were negatively isolated. Per the germline V gene, CDR1 is SEHNR and CDR2 is FQNEAQ (reference sequence). The CDR3 is 13 residues long. Trimming pared 3 bases from V and 3 bases from J, leaving 9 bases between. This sample was taken from a study of CD8 T cells in Susac syndrome. Random hexamers primed reverse transcription of about 0.5 to 1 ug RNA. TCR beta CDR3 was amplified by immunoSEQ multiplex PCR. This amplification extended across 54 Vbeta and 13 Jbeta segments. TCRdb reanalysed the immunoSEQ multiplex PCR reads using MiXCR and keeps one entry per CDR3 protein. The sample lists 300,000 or so distinct CDR3 sequences, 92% seen once, with about 0.07% in the top ten.

This sequence originates from a human donor with multiple sclerosis. Sequencing used CD4+ T cells from PBMCs. The chain combines TRBV7-9 with TRBJ2-7; the D is unclear. Here the CDR3 reads CASSLVPHYEQYF. DNA of the CDR3: TGTGCCAGCAGCTTGGTGCCCCACTACGAGCAGTACTTC.